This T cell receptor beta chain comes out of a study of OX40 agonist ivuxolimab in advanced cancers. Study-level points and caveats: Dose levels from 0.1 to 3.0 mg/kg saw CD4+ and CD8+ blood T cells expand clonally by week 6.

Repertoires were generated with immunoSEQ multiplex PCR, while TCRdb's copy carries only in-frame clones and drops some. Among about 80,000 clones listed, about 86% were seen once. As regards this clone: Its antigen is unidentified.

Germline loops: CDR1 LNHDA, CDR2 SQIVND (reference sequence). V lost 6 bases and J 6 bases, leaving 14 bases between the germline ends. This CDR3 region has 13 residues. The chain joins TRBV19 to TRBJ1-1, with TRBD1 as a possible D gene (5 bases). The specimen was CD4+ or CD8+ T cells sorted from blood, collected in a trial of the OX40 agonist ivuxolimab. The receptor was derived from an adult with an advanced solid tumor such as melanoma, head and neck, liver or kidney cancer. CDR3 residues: CASRETDKPEAFF. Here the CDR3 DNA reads TGTGCCAGTAGAGAGACAGATAAGCCTGAAGCTTTCTTT.